This T cell receptor (beta chain) is from a study of sequential checkpoint blockade in melanoma. Study as a whole: Each arm's sequence ended with maintenance nivolumab.

Treatment indicated: randomized to nivolumab then ipilimumab (arm A) or the reverse (arm B). This clone was picked up one time. The germline V and J ends were trimmed by 3 bases and 4 bases, with 13 bases remaining between them. This CDR3 is 14 amino acids long. Germline V gene lookup returns CDR1 SGHTS and CDR2 YDEGEE. The data were produced by immunoSEQ multiplex PCR, yet TCRdb's version contains in-frame clones alone and is incomplete. The table lists fewer than 15,000 clones, roughly 77% of them singletons. The sequences come from CD8+ T cells sorted from blood (inferred from file names), collected from a patient given nivolumab and ipilimumab in sequence. This receptor was obtained from a human donor with melanoma. This sequence joins TRBV5-8 and TRBJ2-5; D might be TRBD2 (6 bases). In DNA form, the CDR3 reads TGTGCCAGCAGCTCCCGTGGGAGGCGAGAGACCCAGTACTTC. Residues: CASSSRGRRETQYF.